Listed below are T cell receptor beta chains from one sample, sequenced in a study of T cells after yellow fever vaccination. TCRdb independently ran MiXCR on the 5' RACE reads; one entry per CDR3 protein. The table shows nearly 550,000 distinct CDR3 sequences, with roughly 21% occurring only once. The sequences come from PBMCs, collected 15 days after the yellow fever booster vaccination. The receptors were gathered from a man under 40 who received the YFV17D yellow fever vaccine. The CDR3 runs from the conserved cysteine through the conserved F or W.

>TRBJ2-3|TRBV5-1
CASSSGPREYF
>TRBJ2-3|TRBV23-1
CASRQHYRGAEFTDTQYF
>TRBJ2-2|TRBV3-1
CASNQVSGELFF
>TRBJ2-3|TRBV7-9
CASSLKREGTDTQYF
>TRBJ2-1|TRBV11-3
CASSYPQLTDGGQGVVVEQFF
>TRBJ2-7|TRBV5-1
CASSALGQGDYEQYF
>TRBJ2-1|TRBV4-3
CASSQEKLPSYNEQFF
>TRBJ2-5|TRBV7-9
CASSSLLTTTGETQYF
>TRBJ2-1|TRBV13
CASSHTRTDEQFF
>TRBJ2-2|TRBV25-1
CASSERAMGLNTGELFF
>TRBJ2-7|TRBV5-6
CASSLILGPSYEQYF
>TRBJ2-1|TRBV7-3
CASSLRGGLQSSYNEQFF
>TRBJ2-7|TRBV20-1
CSARPQFGEQYF
>TRBJ2-7|TRBV7-2
CASSLSGSQHEQYF
>TRBJ2-7|TRBV27
CASSSPGPPYEQYF
>TRBJ2-3|TRBV19
CATKEGGTPNF
>TRBJ2-6|TRBV12-3/TRBV12-4
CASSPGQGSGANVLTF
>TRBJ1-5|TRBV20-1
CSAGGQHSNQPQHF
>TRBJ2-3|TRBV20-1
CSASWTSGTQYF
>TRBJ2-5|TRBV6-5
CASSLSSGRAGTQYF
>TRBJ2-3|TRBV3-1
CASSPQRAARDTQYF
>TRBJ2-1|TRBV4-3
CAGSSGTGKYNEQFF
>TRBJ2-4|TRBV29-1
CSVPLAKNIQYF
>TRBJ2-7|TRBV2
CASSPRGYAYEQYF
>TRBJ2-1|TRBV10-3
CAISEIHNEQFF
>TRBJ1-2|TRBV20-1
CSAQDDGYTF
>TRBJ2-7|TRBV25-1
CASSSGQLTEQYF
>TRBJ2-1|TRBV27
CASSLRAPNEQFF
>TRBJ2-1|TRBV7-6
CASSAASGGYNEQFF
>TRBJ2-5|TRBV10-2
CASSRRGLAGAGETQYF
>TRBJ2-5|TRBV27
CASSFYGDQETQYF
>TRBJ2-1|TRBV21-1
CASSTGFEQFF
>TRBJ2-2|TRBV2
CASWGQAGELTGELFF
>TRBJ1-5|TRBV7-9
CASSRSDTSNQPQHF
>TRBJ2-1|TRBV5-5
CASSLQGVVYNEQFF
>TRBJ2-5|TRBV6-2/TRBV6-3
CASGTGVAETQYF
>TRBJ2-7|TRBV20-1
CSARRPGLAGGKYEQYF
>TRBJ2-7|TRBV6-1
CASRPPMTDPTYEQYF
>TRBJ2-1|TRBV7-2
CASSQTSSTEQFF
>TRBJ2-3|TRBV7-9
CASSLGDSNTDTQYF
>TRBJ1-5|TRBV24-1
CATSDSGQGAQPQHF
>TRBJ2-7|TRBV7-6
CASSLGIVPEQYF
>TRBJ2-7|TRBV28
CASSYTGPTYEQYF
>TRBJ1-5|TRBV20-1
CSASWNSEFNQPQHF
>TRBJ2-1|TRBV7-2
CASGMDSLMGEQFF
>TRBJ2-5|TRBV4-3
CASSQDWASQETQYF
>TRBJ2-7|TRBV19
CASSISRTGLGEQYF
>TRBJ2-5|TRBV14
CASRKTGVGKETQYF
>TRBJ2-7|TRBV7-2
CASSLVASGDTYEQYF
>TRBJ2-5|TRBV20-1
CSARLVDETQYF
>TRBJ2-2|TRBV29-1
CSVAGLFTGELFF